The 20 T cell receptor beta chains below come from one sample, sequenced in a study of cytomegalovirus exposure and HLA in healthy donors. Use of 60 Vbeta and 13 Jbeta primers characterized the PCR. The assay was immunoSEQ multiplex PCR, and TCRdb's table has in-frame clones only and misses some. The top ten hold around 1.7% of the sample, which has about 150,000 clones, approximately 80% seen once. Material for sequencing was PBMCs. Source of these receptors: a middle-aged woman in good health and CMV-seronegative.

The chain links TRBV5-1 to TRBJ2-7; D gene unclear. The CDR3 has 12 amino acids. V shed 3 bases and J shed 5 bases, with 9 bases lying between them. The germline V gene encodes CDR1 SGHRS and CDR2 YFSETQ. CDR3 sequence reads: CASSSGWDEQYF. CDR3 bases: TGCGCCAGCAGCTCCGGGTGGGACGAGCAGTACTTC.

This clone was seen more than once but under ten times. The chain is built from TRBV9 and TRBJ1-3; D gene unclear. The germline CDR1 and CDR2 sequences are SGDLS and YYNGEE. The V end lost 3 bases, the J end lost 0 bases, and 7 bases lay between the germline ends. CDR3 length: 14 amino acids. DNA for the CDR3: TGTGCCAGCAGCGCACGCAGCTCTGGAAACACCATATATTTT. Translation: CASSARSSGNTIYF.

This chain uses TRBV10-3 with TRBJ2-1; 7 positions agree with TRBD2. Germline values: CDR1 ENHRY, CDR2 SYGVKD. The CDR3 totals 16 residues. V lost 3 bases to trimming and J lost 2 bases; unmatched junction nucleotides: 7. The CDR3 bases are TGTGCCATCAGTGATTCTACGGGGGGAACCTACAATGAGCAGTTCTTC. It translates to CAISDSTGGTYNEQFF.

The rearrangement links TRBV5-1 to TRBJ2-3; D is perhaps TRBD1 (8 bases). The CDR3 covers 15 residues. Germline V lookup: CDR1 SGHRS, CDR2 YFSETQ. The germline V and J ends were trimmed by 4 bases and 3 bases, with 15 bases remaining between them. For the CDR3, the DNA is TGCGCCAGCAGCCTCGGACAGGGAGGGACAGATACGCAGTATTTT. It specifies CASSLGQGGTDTQYF.

The chain joins TRBV6-5 to TRBJ1-5; D unresolved. The CDR3 length is 16 residues. The V gene's germline CDR1 is MNHEY and CDR2 SVGAGI. Trimming stripped 0 bases from V and 6 bases from J, with 15 bases between. CDR3 loop: CASSYSSSGRRQPQHF. The CDR3 DNA reads as TGTGCCAGCAGTTACTCAAGCTCGGGGAGACGTCAGCCCCAGCATTTT.

The chain employs TRBV2 and TRBJ1-2, with D perhaps matching TRBD1 (5 bases). The CDR3 has 12 amino acids. V lost 11 bases, J lost 5 bases, and 15 bases lay in between. Per the germline V gene, CDR1 is SNHLY and CDR2 is FYNNEI. CDR3 sequence reads: CAGFGGEYGYTF. The DNA for the CDR3 is TGTGCCGGGTTTGGAGGGGAGTATGGCTACACCTTC.

This clone was detected once. V and J are TRBV28 and TRBJ1-6; 7 bases fit TRBD1. The CDR3 runs 15 residues. J was trimmed by 3 bases and V by 2 bases; bases with no gene match: 1. CDR1 and CDR2 (germline): MDHEN, SYDVKM. CDR3 protein: CASSLAGGYNSPLHF. The CDR3 nucleotides are TGTGCCAGCAGTTTAGCAGGGGGCTATAATTCACCCCTCCACTTT.

This clone was recorded a few times. CDR3 DNA sequence: TGTGCCAGCTCAGCGGAGCCTCTCTACGAGCAGTACTTC. Its translation: CASSAEPLYEQYF. The chain links TRBV18 to TRBJ2-7, with D uncertain. Trimming stripped 5 bases from V and 3 bases from J, with 11 bases between. Germline CDR1 reads KGHSH; CDR2 reads LQKENI. The CDR3 consists of 13 residues.

This chain links TRBV2 with TRBJ1-1; possible D gene TRBD1, 6 bases. CDR1 is SNHLY and CDR2 is FYNNEI in the germline V gene. This CDR3 contains 15 residues. V was clipped by 6 bases and J by 4 bases, with 18 bases between them. CDR3 residues: CASRPSRGAGTEAFF. DNA of the CDR3: TGTGCCAGCAGACCATCTCGGGGGGCAGGCACTGAAGCTTTCTTT.

V and J are TRBV2 and TRBJ1-2; tentatively, D is TRBD1 (6 bases). There are 14 residues in the CDR3. Germline V gene sequence: CDR1 SNHLY, CDR2 FYNNEI. V was trimmed by 5 bases and J by 4 bases, leaving 14 bases between them. The CDR3 DNA is TGTGCCAGCAGTATGAACAGGGACGCCTATGGCTACACCTTC. Residues: CASSMNRDAYGYTF.

The chain combines TRBV14 with TRBJ1-2; D remains unclear. CDR1 and CDR2 (germline): SGHDN, FVKESK. Trimming left V 1 base short and J 4 bases short, with 7 bases between. CDR3 length: 13 amino acids. CDR3 nucleotides: TGTGCCAGCAGCCAAGGCCTGGCCTATGGCTACACCTTC. The encoded protein is CASSQGLAYGYTF.

The chain is built from TRBV19 and TRBJ2-7, with D possibly matching TRBD2 (5 bases). This CDR3 comprises 12 residues. The germline V gene encodes CDR1 LNHDA and CDR2 SQIVND (reference sequence). The V end was cut by 10 bases, the J end by 2 bases, with 12 bases between. The CDR3 DNA follows: TGTGCCACCCGGGATTTCCCCTACGAGCAGTACTTC. Its protein product is CATRDFPYEQYF. The complete variable domain, with remaining parts taken from reference TRBV19 and TRBJ2-7, reads DGGITQSPKYLFRKEGQNVTLSCEQNLNHDAMYWYRQDPGQGLRLIYYSQIVNDFQKGDIAEGYSVSREKKESFPLTVTSAQKNPTAFYLCATRDFPYEQYFGPGTRLTVT.

V usage is TRBV18 and J usage is TRBJ1-5; 7 nucleotides align to TRBD1. Germline values: CDR1 KGHSH, CDR2 LQKENI. V trimming: 6 bases; J trimming: 3 bases; junction bases outside the gene matches: 8. The CDR3 spans 15 residues. The CDR3, as DNA: TGTGCCAGCTCGCCGGGACAGAGTTCCAATCAGCCCCAGCATTTT. Protein: CASSPGQSSNQPQHF.

Only a few counts were recorded for this clone. J is TRBJ2-7 and V is TRBV2; D is possibly TRBD1 (6 bases). Per the germline V gene, CDR1 is SNHLY and CDR2 is FYNNEI. Trimming cost V 7 bases and J 8 bases, with 18 bases left between them. This CDR3 region has 13 residues. In nucleotides, the CDR3 is TGTGCCAGCATAGACCCGACAGGCGGCAAGCAGTACTTC. It translates to CASIDPTGGKQYF.

The chain links TRBV7-9 to TRBJ2-7; D is possibly TRBD2 (5 bases). Germline V gene lookup returns CDR1 SEHNR and CDR2 FQNEAQ (reference sequence). Trimming removed 3 bases at V and 0 bases at J, with 9 bases between. The CDR3 runs 14 residues. CDR3 in DNA: TGTGCCAGCAGCTTGAGCGGAAACTCCTACGAGCAGTACTTC. Translating gives CASSLSGNSYEQYF.

As DNA, the CDR3 is TGTGCCACCAGCAGGTTGGGAAGCGGGGGCCCTGAGCAGTTCTTC. Protein: CATSRLGSGGPEQFF. The rearrangement uses TRBV15 and TRBJ2-1; 8 bases match TRBD2. Germline CDR1 LNHNV, CDR2 YYDKDF (reference sequence). The J segment lost 9 bases and the V segment lost 3 bases, leaving 10 bases of the junction unmatched. The CDR3 loop spans 15 amino acids.

V gene TRBV5-1 combines with J gene TRBJ1-1; D is perhaps TRBD1 (5 bases). From germline, CDR1 is SGHRS and CDR2 YFSETQ. The CDR3 has 14 residues. Trimming shortened V by 0 bases and J by 3 bases, and 9 bases separated the two germline ends. CDR3 sequence: CASSLVGGDTEAFF. The CDR3 DNA reads TGCGCCAGCAGCTTGGTGGGGGGTGACACTGAAGCTTTCTTT.

The chain recombines TRBV13 with TRBJ2-1; TRBD2 aligns across 12 bases. The CDR3 length is 16 residues. V shed 4 bases and J 15 bases; nucleotides not matched to a gene: 16. The germline CDR1 and CDR2 sequences are PRHDT and FYEKMQ (reference sequence). In nucleotides, the CDR3 is TGTGCCAGCAGCTCCCTCGGGACTAGCGGGTCAGAGGTTACGTTCTTC. Translation: CASSSLGTSGSEVTFF.

The chain couples TRBV6-1 to TRBJ1-2, with D possibly TRBD1 on 5 matching bases. This CDR3 has 15 residues. The germline gives CDR1 MNHNS, CDR2 SASEGT. Trimming stripped 6 bases from V and 3 bases from J, with 17 bases between. The chain's CDR3 is CASSDRGKPYYGYTF. Here the CDR3 DNA reads TGTGCCAGCAGCGACCGGGGGAAACCCTACTATGGCTACACCTTC.

V usage is TRBV27 and J usage is TRBJ2-7; TRBD1 agrees at 8 bases. The CDR3 contains 13 residues. CDR1 is MNHEY, CDR2 SMNVEV, per germline (reference sequence). J lost 2 bases, V lost 10 bases, and 7 bases had no gene match. CDR3 in amino acids: CATGTGQPYEQYF. CDR3 DNA sequence: TGTGCCACCGGGACAGGACAACCCTACGAGCAGTACTTC.